This entry describes one T cell receptor beta chain. This clone's antigen is unknown. One base away there is no much larger clone; base qualities are not given. The data originate from a study of Graves' ophthalmopathy and Graves' hyperthyroidism (dated by TCRdb to the late 2010s). Notes on the research overall: Peripheral blood was collected before any treatment was given, at the time of initial diagnosis. In total, some 140 blood samples were TCR-sequenced: 40 to 45 ophthalmopathy, 75 hyperthyroidism and approximately 17 hyperthyroidism-to-ophthalmopathy patients. To tell Graves' ophthalmopathy apart from Graves' hyperthyroidism, and to predict which patients would progress to ophthalmopathy, the study relied on TCR beta repertoire signatures. To explore V-J signatures that separate ophthalmopathy from hyperthyroidism, a discovery set of approximately 100 patients was enrolled, consisting of under 50 with ophthalmopathy and roughly 60 with stable hyperthyroidism. The 75 to 100 discovery patients were divided at random into training and test sets in a 7:3 ratio. In more than five hyperthyroidism patients, the T-cell repertoires found in thyroid tissue were compared with those found in blood. An independent validation cohort comprised some 19 hyperthyroidism patients and around 16 patients who later progressed from hyperthyroidism to ophthalmopathy. Once sampling was done, hyperthyroidism patients were given methimazole at a starting dose of 30 mg daily, while ophthalmopathy patients were given high-dose intravenous methylprednisolone. What the work shows at the level of the full study, not this receptor alone: No statistical method was used to predetermine the sample size, and group allocation was not hidden from the investigators. In cross-validation, the 13-signature model distinguished ophthalmopathy from stable hyperthyroidism with 85% to 90% sensitivity and around 81% specificity, and in the test set the corresponding values were roughly 80% and 76%. In validation, the model predicted ophthalmopathy progression with over 60% sensitivity and 72% to 80% specificity; fewer than 15 predicted patients were CT-confirmed with GO in a median of around 6.5 months. Most expanded thyroid clonotypes with frequency above 0.001 were also detected in blood, suggesting blood repertoires may reflect the thyroid immune response.

Hyperthyroidism was defined as stable when no progression to ophthalmopathy occurred within 18 months of follow-up. Hyperthyroidism patients were newly diagnosed, were aged 18 to 65 years, and had a disease duration under 2 months. Patients with other autoimmune diseases, uncontrolled infections, pregnancy or lactation were excluded. Diagnosis relied on clinical symptoms, serum thyroxine, TRAb, thyroid ultrasound and orbital computed tomography. PBMCs were isolated from 10 ml of fresh peripheral blood by Ficoll-Paque density gradient centrifugation. Trizol reagent was used to extract the total RNA, and its quality was then checked on an Agilent 2100 Bioanalyzer. For repertoire sequencing, the TCR beta CDR3 regions were amplified from RNA transcripts. The first round of RT-PCR was done with HTBI primers and the Qiagen OneStep RT-PCR kit, and was followed by a second round of multiplex PCR, then size selection and purification. Sequencing of the libraries was carried out on an Illumina HiSeq2000 in paired-end mode with 100 bp reads. In the original analysis: SOAPnuke was used to process the reads, removing any read that contained adapters or uncalled bases, had a mean Phred below 15, or lacked an exact match to the constant primer or identifier. High-quality paired reads were merged with COPE v1.2.5. Unique nucleotide sequences were defined as clonotypes and aligned to IMGT TRB V, D and J references using MiTCR v1.1. Only V-J combinations with frequency above 0.0001 were analysed, covering around 99% of repertoires. For each V-J combination, a TCR clonal expansion and chaos score was defined as the ratio of F50 clonal expansion to chaos observed in the TCRdist matrix. Features were reduced by Welch's t-statistics and random forest to 10 to 15 V-J combinations, which fed a naive Bayes classifier. The similarity between thyroid and blood repertoires was quantified using the Morisita-Horn index. The public reads were reanalyzed by TCRdb: fastp trimming at Q25, MiXCR alignment, in-frame beta chains only. Entries that share a CDR3 protein sequence are merged under the most common genes and DNA. The V and J calls were determined by TCRdb, not by the authors. A total of about 620,000 distinct CDR3 sequences appear in this sample, 22% of them only once. The ten largest account for roughly 7.4% of the sample.

The CDR3, cysteine through phenylalanine, is 17 amino acids long. The retained sequence is limited to the CDR3, 51 bases, with the frame set at the first base. The CDR1 and CDR2 encoded by the germline V gene (reference sequence) are DFQATT and SNEGSKA. V is reduced by 2 bases and J by 3 bases, leaving a spacing of 19 bases between them. This sequence was found in a woman younger than 30 with stable Graves' hyperthyroidism. Some clones in this sample may be carry-over from other donors' samples. Donor details come from another sample of the same person, matched by shared clones. The rearrangement joined TRBV20-1 to TRBJ2-2; a tentative D match to TRBD2 spans 6 bases. Sequencing was done on a sample of peripheral blood. The DNA is as follows: TGCAGTGCTAGATCACCAACTGGGGGGTGGGACACCGGGGAGCTGTTTTTT. Its protein product is CSARSPTGGWDTGELFF.